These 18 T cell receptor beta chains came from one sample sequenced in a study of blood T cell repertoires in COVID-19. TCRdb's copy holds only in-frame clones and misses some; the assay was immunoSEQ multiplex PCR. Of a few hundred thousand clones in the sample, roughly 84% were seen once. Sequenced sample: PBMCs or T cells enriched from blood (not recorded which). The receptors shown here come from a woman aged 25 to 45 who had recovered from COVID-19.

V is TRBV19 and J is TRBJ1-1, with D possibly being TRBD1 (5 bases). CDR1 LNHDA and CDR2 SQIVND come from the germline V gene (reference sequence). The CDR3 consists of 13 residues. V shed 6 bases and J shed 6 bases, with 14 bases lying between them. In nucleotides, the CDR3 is TGTGCCAGTAGCAAGGGAAGGGGCGCTGAAGCTTTCTTT. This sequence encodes CASSKGRGAEAFF. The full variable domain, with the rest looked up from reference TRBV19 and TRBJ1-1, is DGGITQSPKYLFRKEGQNVTLSCEQNLNHDAMYWYRQDPGQGLRLIYYSQIVNDFQKGDIAEGYSVSREKKESFPLTVTSAQKNPTAFYLCASSKGRGAEAFFGQGTRLTVV.

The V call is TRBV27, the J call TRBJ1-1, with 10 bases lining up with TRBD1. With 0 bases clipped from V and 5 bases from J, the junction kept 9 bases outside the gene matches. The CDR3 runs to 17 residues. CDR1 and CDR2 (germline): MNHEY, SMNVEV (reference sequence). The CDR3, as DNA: TGTGCCAGCAGTTTATCTCTCCGCCCGGGACAGGGGACTGAAGCTTTCTTT. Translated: CASSLSLRPGQGTEAFF.

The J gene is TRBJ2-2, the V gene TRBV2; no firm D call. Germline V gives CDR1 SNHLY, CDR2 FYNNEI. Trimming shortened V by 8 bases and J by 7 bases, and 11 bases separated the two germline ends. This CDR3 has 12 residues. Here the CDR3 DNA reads TGTGCCAGCGGCCCTTGGAGCGGGGAGCTGTTTTTT. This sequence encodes CASGPWSGELFF.

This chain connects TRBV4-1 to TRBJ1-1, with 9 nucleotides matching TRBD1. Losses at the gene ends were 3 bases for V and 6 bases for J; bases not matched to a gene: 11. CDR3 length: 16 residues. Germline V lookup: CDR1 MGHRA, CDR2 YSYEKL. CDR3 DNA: TGCGCCAGCAGCCATACCCCGGGACAGGGTTCGGCTGAAGCTTTCTTT. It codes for CASSHTPGQGSAEAFF.

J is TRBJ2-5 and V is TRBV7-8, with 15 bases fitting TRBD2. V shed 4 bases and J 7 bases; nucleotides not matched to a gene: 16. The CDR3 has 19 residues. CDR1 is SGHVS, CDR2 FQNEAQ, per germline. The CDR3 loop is CASSSPGTSGGPLRGTQYF. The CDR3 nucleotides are TGTGCCAGCAGCTCCCCCGGGACTAGCGGGGGGCCGCTCCGGGGGACCCAGTACTTC. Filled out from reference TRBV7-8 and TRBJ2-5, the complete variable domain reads GAGVSQSPRYKVAKRGQDVALRCDPISGHVSLFWYQQALGQGPEFLTYFQNEAQLDKSGLPSDRFFAERPEGSVSTLKIQRTQQEDSAVYLCASSSPGTSGGPLRGTQYFGPGTRLLVL.

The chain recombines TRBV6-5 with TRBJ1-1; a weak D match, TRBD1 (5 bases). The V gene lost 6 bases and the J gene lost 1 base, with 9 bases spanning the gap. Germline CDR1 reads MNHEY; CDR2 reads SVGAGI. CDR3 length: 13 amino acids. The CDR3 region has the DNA TGTGCCAGCAGGACAGCCCAGAACACTGAAGCTTTCTTT. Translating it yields CASRTAQNTEAFF.

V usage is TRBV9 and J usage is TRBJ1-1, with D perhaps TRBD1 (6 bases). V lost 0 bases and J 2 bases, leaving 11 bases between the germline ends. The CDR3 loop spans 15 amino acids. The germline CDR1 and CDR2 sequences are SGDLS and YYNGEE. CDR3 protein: CASSVGTDTNTEAFF. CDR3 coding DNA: TGTGCCAGCAGCGTAGGGACAGACACAAACACTGAAGCTTTCTTT.

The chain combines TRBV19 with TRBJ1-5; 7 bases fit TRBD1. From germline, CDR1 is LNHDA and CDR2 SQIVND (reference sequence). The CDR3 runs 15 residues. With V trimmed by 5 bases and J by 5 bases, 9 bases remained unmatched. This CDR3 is CASSPDQGGYQPQHF. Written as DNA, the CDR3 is TGTGCCAGTAGTCCCGACCAGGGGGGTTATCAGCCCCAGCATTTT.

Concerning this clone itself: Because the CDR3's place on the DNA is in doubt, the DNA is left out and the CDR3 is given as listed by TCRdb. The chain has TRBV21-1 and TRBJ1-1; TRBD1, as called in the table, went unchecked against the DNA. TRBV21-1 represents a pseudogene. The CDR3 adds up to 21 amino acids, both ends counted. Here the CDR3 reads CASSKFVECVGTGAGGTEAFF.

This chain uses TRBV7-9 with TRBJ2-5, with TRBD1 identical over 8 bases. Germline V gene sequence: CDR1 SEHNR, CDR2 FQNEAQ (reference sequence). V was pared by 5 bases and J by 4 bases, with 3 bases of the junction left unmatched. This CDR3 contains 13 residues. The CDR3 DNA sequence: TGTGCCAGCAGCCGGGACAGGTCAGAGACCCAGTACTTC. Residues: CASSRDRSETQYF.

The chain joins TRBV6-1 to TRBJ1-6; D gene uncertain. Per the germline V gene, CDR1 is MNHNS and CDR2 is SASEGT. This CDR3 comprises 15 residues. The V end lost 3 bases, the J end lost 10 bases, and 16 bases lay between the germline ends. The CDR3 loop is CASSEEGGLRSPLHF. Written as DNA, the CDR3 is TGTGCCAGCAGTGAGGAAGGAGGGCTTCGGTCACCCCTCCACTTT.

The CDR3 nucleotides read TGTGCCAGCAGTGAATGGGGCAGGGGAGAGGGGAATGAAAAACTGTTTTTT. It translates to CASSEWGRGEGNEKLFF. The rearrangement links TRBV2 to TRBJ1-4, with D possibly TRBD1 on 6 matching bases. In germline, CDR1 is SNHLY, CDR2 FYNNEI. The germline V and J ends were trimmed by 2 bases and 5 bases, with 18 bases remaining between them. The CDR3 has 17 residues.

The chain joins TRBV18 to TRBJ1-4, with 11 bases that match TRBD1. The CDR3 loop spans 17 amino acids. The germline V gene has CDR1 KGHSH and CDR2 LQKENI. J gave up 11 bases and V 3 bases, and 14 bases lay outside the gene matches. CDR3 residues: CASSPTLGGQGAAKLFF. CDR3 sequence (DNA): TGTGCCAGCTCACCCACCCTAGGAGGACAGGGGGCTGCTAAACTGTTTTTT.

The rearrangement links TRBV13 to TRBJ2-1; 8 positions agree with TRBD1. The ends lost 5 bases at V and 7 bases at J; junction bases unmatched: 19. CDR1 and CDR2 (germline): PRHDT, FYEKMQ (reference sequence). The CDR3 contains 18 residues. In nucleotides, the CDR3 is TGTGCCAGCAGCCTTACGAGCCTCGGGGACAGGTTTGGTAATGAGCAGTTCTTC. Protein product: CASSLTSLGDRFGNEQFF.

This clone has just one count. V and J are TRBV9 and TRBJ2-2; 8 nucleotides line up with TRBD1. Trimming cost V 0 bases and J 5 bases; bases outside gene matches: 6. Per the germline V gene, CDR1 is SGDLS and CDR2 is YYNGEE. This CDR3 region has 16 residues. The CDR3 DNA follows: TGTGCCAGCAGCGTAGAGGCAGGGGGCCGGACCGGGGAGCTGTTTTTT. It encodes CASSVEAGGRTGELFF.

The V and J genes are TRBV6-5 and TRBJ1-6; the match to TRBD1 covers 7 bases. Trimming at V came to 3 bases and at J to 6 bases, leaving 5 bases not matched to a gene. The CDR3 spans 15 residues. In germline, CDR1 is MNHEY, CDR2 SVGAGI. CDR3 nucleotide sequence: TGTGCCAGCAGTTATTCGACAGGGACTAATTCACCCCTCCACTTT. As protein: CASSYSTGTNSPLHF.

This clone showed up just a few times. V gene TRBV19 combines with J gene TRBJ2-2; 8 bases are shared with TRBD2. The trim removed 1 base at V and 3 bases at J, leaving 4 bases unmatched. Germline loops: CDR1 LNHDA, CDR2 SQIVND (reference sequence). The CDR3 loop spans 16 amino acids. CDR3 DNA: TGTGCCAGTAGTATAGCTCCCGGGGGGGACACCGGGGAGCTGTTTTTT. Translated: CASSIAPGGDTGELFF.

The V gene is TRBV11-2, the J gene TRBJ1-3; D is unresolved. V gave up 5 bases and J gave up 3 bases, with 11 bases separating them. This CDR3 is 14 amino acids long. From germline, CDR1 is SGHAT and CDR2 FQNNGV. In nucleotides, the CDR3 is TGTGCCAGCAGCCTCACTGCTAATGGAAACACCATATATTTT. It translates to CASSLTANGNTIYF. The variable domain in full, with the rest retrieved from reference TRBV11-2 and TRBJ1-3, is EAGVAQSPRYKIIEKRQSVAFWCNPISGHATLYWYQQILGQGPKLLIQFQNNGVVDDSQLPKDRFSAERLKGVDSTLKIQPAKLEDSAVYLCASSLTANGNTIYFGEGSWLTVV.